These 5 T cell receptor beta chains were all obtained from the same sample, sequenced in a study of T cell responses to AZD1222 COVID-19 vaccine. Assay used: immunoSEQ multiplex PCR; TCRdb lists only in-frame clones, some missing. The sample gives about 160,000 clones, 85% to 90% of which show up once; 6% to 8% is in the top ten. The sequencing used peripheral blood, collected on day 0 of AZD1222 vaccination. Receptors were obtained from an adult in good health.

This rearrangement joins TRBV4-2 to TRBJ2-5; 7 bases match TRBD1. CDR1 LGHNA and CDR2 YNFKEQ come from the germline V gene. The CDR3 runs 14 residues. After removal of 1 base from V and 5 bases from J, the junction contained 4 bases not matched to a gene. CDR3 amino acids: CASSQVDRVETQYF. CDR3 DNA: TGTGCCAGCAGCCAAGTTGACAGGGTTGAGACCCAGTACTTC.

The chain couples TRBV12-3 or TRBV12-4 to TRBJ2-7, with D maybe TRBD1 (5 bases). CDR3 length: 12 amino acids. Deletions cut 3 bases from V and 3 bases from J, with 6 bases between. In DNA, the CDR3 is TGTGCCAGCAGTTTTGACAGCTACGAGCAGTACTTC. It is translated as CASSFDSYEQYF.

The CDR3 is CASSYGGFDNQPQHF. CDR3 DNA sequence: TGTGCCAGCAGTTACGGAGGGTTCGACAATCAGCCCCAGCATTTT. The genes are TRBV6-7 and TRBJ1-5; D is uncertain. TRBV6-7 is an ORF; its function is uncertain. This CDR3 has 15 residues. V was pared by 2 bases and J by 3 bases, with 11 bases between.

V gene TRBV7-3 combines with J gene TRBJ1-1; D is uncertain. The CDR3 runs 13 residues. Trimming stripped 1 base from V and 5 bases from J, with 8 bases between. Germline V gene lookup returns CDR1 SGHTA and CDR2 FQGTGA. The CDR3 nucleotides are TGTGCCAGCAGCTTAAGTGGGGTAACTGAAGCTTTCTTT. It codes for CASSLSGVTEAFF. The whole variable domain, filled in from reference TRBV7-3 and TRBJ1-1, reads GAGVSQTPSNKVTEKGKYVELRCDPISGHTALYWYRQSLGQGPEFLIYFQGTGAADDSGLPNDRFFAVRPEGSVSTLKIQRTERGDSAVYLCASSLSGVTEAFFGQGTRLTVV.

This clone was recorded only once. V usage is TRBV6-5 and J usage is TRBJ1-2; D remains ambiguous. The CDR3 has 14 residues. The germline V and J ends were trimmed by 7 bases and 10 bases, with 22 bases remaining between them. CDR1 is MNHEY, CDR2 SVGAGI, per germline. The CDR3 reads CASTVDGQRINYTF. The CDR3 DNA follows: TGTGCCAGCACAGTGGACGGCCAAAGAATTAACTACACCTTC.